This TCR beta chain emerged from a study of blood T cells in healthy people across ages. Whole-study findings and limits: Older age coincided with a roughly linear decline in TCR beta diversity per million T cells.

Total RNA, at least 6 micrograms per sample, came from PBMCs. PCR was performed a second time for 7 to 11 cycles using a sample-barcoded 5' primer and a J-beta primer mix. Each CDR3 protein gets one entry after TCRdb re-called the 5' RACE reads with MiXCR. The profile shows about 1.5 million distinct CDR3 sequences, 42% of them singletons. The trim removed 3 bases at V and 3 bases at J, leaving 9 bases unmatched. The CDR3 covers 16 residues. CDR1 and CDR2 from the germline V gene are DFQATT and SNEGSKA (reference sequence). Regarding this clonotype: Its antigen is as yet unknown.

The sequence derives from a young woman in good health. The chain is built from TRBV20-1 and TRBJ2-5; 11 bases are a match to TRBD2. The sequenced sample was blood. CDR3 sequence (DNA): TGCAGTGCTAGGGGGGAGGGGACTAGCGGAGAAGAGACCCAGTACTTC. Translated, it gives CSARGEGTSGEETQYF.